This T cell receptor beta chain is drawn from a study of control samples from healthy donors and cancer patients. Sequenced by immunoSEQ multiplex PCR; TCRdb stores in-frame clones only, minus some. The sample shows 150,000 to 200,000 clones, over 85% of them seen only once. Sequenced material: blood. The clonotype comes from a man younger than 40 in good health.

CDR3 DNA: TGTGCCAGCAGCCAAGCAGGGGGGCCGAATGAGCAGTTCTTC. Its protein product is CASSQAGGPNEQFF. The V gene is TRBV3-1 (or the pseudogene TRBV3-2), the J gene TRBJ2-1; perhaps TRBD1 as D (7 bases). Germline CDR1 reads LGHDT; CDR2 reads YNNKEL (reference sequence). This CDR3 contains 14 residues. V lost 1 base to trimming and J lost 7 bases, with 11 bases between them.